Described below is a single T cell receptor (beta chain) sequence and its context. Its target is not known. The authors prepared the TCRbeta library with unique molecular identifiers. From the PCR reads, TCRdb called clonotypes with MiXCR, one entry per CDR3 protein. The data contain approximately 130,000 distinct CDR3 sequences, about 9.6% of them singletons. The CDR3 sequence is 13 residues long. Germline V gene sequence: CDR1 ENHRY, CDR2 SYGVKD. The germline V and J ends were trimmed by 6 bases and 3 bases, with 9 bases remaining between them. The sample belongs to a study of T-cell reconstitution after alpha-beta-depleted transplantation in children. Notes on the study in general: Diversity and T-cell counts at one year after transplant derived mostly from new T cells.

This TCR was sampled from a girl under three years old who had a stem cell transplant for combined immunodeficiency, so the T cells may come from the graft donor. The sample consisted of PBMCs, mostly from graft donor cells, taken 180 days after TCRalphabeta/CD19-depleted stem cell transplant. The chain carries TRBV10-3 and TRBJ2-1, with D tentatively TRBD1 (5 bases). CDR3: CAIRDTFYNEQFF. CDR3 bases: TGTGCCATCAGGGACACCTTCTACAATGAGCAGTTCTTC.